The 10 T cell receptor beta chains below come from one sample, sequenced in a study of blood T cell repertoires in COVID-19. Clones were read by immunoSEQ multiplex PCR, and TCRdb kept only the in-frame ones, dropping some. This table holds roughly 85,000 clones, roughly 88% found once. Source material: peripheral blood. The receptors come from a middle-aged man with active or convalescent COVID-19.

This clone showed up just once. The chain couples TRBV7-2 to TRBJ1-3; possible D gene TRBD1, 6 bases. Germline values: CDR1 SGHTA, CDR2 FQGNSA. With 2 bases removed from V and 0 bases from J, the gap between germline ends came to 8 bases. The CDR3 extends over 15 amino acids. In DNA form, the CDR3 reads TGTGCCAGCAGCTTAAAAGGGGGCTCTGGAAACACCATATATTTT. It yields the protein CASSLKGGSGNTIYF. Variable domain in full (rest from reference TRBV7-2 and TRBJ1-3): GAGVSQSPSNKVTEKGKDVELRCDPISGHTALYWYRQSLGQGLEFLIYFQGNSAPDKSGLPSDRFSAERTGGSVSTLTIQRTQQEDSAVYLCASSLKGGSGNTIYFGEGSWLTVV.

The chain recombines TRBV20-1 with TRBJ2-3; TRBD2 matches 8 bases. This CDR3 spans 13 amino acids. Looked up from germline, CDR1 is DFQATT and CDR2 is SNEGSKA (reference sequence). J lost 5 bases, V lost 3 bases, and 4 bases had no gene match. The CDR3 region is CSASRGGLDTQYF. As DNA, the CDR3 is TGCAGTGCTAGTCGGGGGGGATTAGATACGCAGTATTTT.

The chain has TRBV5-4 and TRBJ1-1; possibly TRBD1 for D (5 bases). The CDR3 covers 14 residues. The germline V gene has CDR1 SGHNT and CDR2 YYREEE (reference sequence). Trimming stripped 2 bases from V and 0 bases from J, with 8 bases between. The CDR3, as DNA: TGTGCCAGCAGCTTCAACAGGCTGAACACTGAAGCTTTCTTT. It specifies CASSFNRLNTEAFF.

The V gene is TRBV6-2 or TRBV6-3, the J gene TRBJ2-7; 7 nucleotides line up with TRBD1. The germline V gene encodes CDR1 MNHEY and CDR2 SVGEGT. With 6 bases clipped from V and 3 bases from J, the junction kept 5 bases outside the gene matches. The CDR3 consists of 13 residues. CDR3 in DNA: TGTGCCAGCAGCGCCCGACAGGGCTACGAGCAGTACTTC. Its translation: CASSARQGYEQYF.

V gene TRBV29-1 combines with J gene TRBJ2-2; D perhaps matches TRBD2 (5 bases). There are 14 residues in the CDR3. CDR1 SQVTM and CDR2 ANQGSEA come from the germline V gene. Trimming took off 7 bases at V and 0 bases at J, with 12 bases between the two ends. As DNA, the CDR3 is TGCAGCGCCGGACGGGATCCGAACACCGGGGAGCTGTTTTTT. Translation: CSAGRDPNTGELFF.

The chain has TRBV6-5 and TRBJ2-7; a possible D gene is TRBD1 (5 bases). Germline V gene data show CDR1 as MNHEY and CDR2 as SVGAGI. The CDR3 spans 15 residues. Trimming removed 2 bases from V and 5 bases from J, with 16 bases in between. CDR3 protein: CASSYMQGQSHEQYF. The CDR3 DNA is TGTGCCAGCAGTTACATGCAGGGCCAAAGCCACGAGCAGTACTTC.

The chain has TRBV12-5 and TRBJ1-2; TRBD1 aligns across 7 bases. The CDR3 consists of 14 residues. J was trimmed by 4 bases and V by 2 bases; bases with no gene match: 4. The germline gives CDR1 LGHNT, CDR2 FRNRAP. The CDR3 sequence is CASGLYTGVYGYTF. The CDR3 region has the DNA TGTGCTAGTGGTTTGTACACAGGGGTCTATGGCTACACCTTC.

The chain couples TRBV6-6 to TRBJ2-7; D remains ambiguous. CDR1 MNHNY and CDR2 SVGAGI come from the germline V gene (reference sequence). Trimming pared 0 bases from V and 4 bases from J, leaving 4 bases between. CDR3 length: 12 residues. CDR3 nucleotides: TGTGCCAGCAGTTACTCGAGGTACGAGCAGTACTTC. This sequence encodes CASSYSRYEQYF.

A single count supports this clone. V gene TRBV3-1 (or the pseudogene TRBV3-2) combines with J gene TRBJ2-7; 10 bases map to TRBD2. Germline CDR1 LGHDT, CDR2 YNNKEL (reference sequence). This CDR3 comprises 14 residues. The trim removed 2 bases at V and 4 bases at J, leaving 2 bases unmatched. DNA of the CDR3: TGTGCCAGCAGCCAACAACTAGCGGGATACGAGCAGTACTTC. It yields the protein CASSQQLAGYEQYF.

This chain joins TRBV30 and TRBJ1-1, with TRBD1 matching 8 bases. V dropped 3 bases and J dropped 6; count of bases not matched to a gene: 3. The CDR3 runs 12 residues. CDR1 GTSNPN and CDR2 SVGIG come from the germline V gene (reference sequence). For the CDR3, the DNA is TGTGCCTGGAGAAACAGGGGGGCTGAAGCTTTCTTT. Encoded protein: CAWRNRGAEAFF.